This T cell receptor beta chain was identified in a study of read filtering for tumor transcriptome and immune sequencing. On the study more broadly: RNA-seq yielded only about 75 to 1273 TCR reads, IR-seq about 3.5 to 10.27 million.

Molecular barcoded adaptors covering alpha/delta and beta/gamma chains were used on 400 ng RNA. TCRdb ran MiXCR on the reads and lists one entry per CDR3 protein. The data show fewer than 35,000 distinct CDR3 sequences, with around 20% seen just once and roughly 17% held by the top ten. General study findings and limits: The sorted CD138-negative fraction was a mixed bone marrow immune population, not purified T cells. Roughly 80% of IR-seq clonotypes had one read, totaling roughly 3.5% of reads; RNA-seq: 74.6% and 44.6%.

Germline CDR1 LNHNV, CDR2 YYDKDF (reference sequence). This CDR3 has 15 amino acids. The V segment lost 3 bases and the J segment 4 bases; nucleotides outside the gene matches: 4. This clonotype has ten or more counts. Its antigen is still unknown. Sampling of bone marrow took place during active disease in every patient. The chain has TRBV15 and TRBJ2-1, with 9 positions matching TRBD1. The sequenced sample consisted of a population of CD138-negative cells sorted from bone marrow. This clonotype was sampled from a donor at least 40 years old with multiple myeloma. Here the CDR3 DNA reads TGTGCCACCAGCAGGGGACAGGGTTCTTACAATGAGCAGTTCTTC. Translating gives CATSRGQGSYNEQFF.